The 21 T cell receptor beta chains below all came from one sample that was sequenced in a study of T cells in Graves' hyperthyroidism and ophthalmopathy. Amplification targeted TCR beta CDR3 regions from RNA transcripts. A first-round RT-PCR of the TCR CDR3 used the HTBI primer set. MiXCR was run by TCRdb on the multiplex PCR reads, yielding one entry per CDR3 protein. This table holds approximately 430,000 distinct CDR3 sequences, around 16% found once. Sequencing input: blood. All receptors derive from a woman aged 18-30 years with Graves' hyperthyroidism.

This clonotype was found many times. This chain joins TRBV12-3 or TRBV12-4 and TRBJ2-2; 10 bases map to TRBD1. V lost 4 bases to trimming and J lost 5 bases; unmatched junction nucleotides: 10. CDR3 length equals 17 residues. The CDR3 DNA reads as TGTGCCAGCAGTTCGACCCCCGGGACAGGGGTTACCGGGGAGCTGTTTTTT. Its translation is CASSSTPGTGVTGELFF.

The CDR3, as DNA: TGTGCCACCAGATGGACGGGGAAAGAGACCCAGTACTTC. Protein product: CATRWTGKETQYF. The J gene is TRBJ2-5, the V gene TRBV24-1, with D possibly TRBD2 on 5 matching bases. Looked up from germline, CDR1 is KGHDR and CDR2 is SFDVKD. V gave up 7 bases and J gave up 3 bases, with 11 bases separating them. This CDR3 contains 13 residues.

This clonotype showed up just a few times. The chain is built from TRBV24-1 and TRBJ2-1, with D perhaps given as TRBD1 or TRBD2 (5 bases each). The CDR3 is 15 residues long. From germline, CDR1 is KGHDR and CDR2 SFDVKD. V lost 10 bases and J lost 2, with 17 bases in between. CDR3 sequence reads: CATCPGRSTYNEQFF. DNA for the CDR3: TGTGCCACGTGCCCGGGACGTTCGACCTACAATGAGCAGTTCTTC.

V is TRBV2 and J is TRBJ1-2; possible D gene TRBD1, 6 bases. The V gene lost 2 bases and the J gene lost 2 bases, with 12 bases spanning the gap. The CDR3 totals 15 residues. Germline V CDR1 and CDR2: SNHLY, FYNNEI. In nucleotides, the CDR3 is TGTGCCAGCAGTGAATATGGGGGGGCGAACTATGGCTACACCTTC. Translated: CASSEYGGANYGYTF.

This clonotype was detected many times. The V call is TRBV27, the J call TRBJ1-2; 8 nucleotides match TRBD1. CDR1 is MNHEY, CDR2 SMNVEV, per germline (reference sequence). This CDR3 comprises 14 residues. Trimming took 5 bases from V and 5 from J; bases not matched to a gene: 7. The CDR3 region has the DNA TGTGCCAGCAGTGGGACAGGTCCTCTTTATGGCTACACCTTC. It encodes CASSGTGPLYGYTF.

This clonotype has at least ten counts. The chain uses TRBV12-3 or TRBV12-4 and TRBJ2-7; 10 nucleotides line up with TRBD1. The CDR3 has 13 residues. V was pared by 6 bases and J by 2 bases, with 1 base of the junction left unmatched. CDR3 loop: CASRGTGAYEQYF. For the CDR3, the DNA is TGTGCCAGCAGAGGGACAGGGGCCTACGAGCAGTACTTC.

Many counts were recorded for this clonotype. In DNA, the CDR3 is TGTGCCAGCAGCTTTACAATACCGGACGATGAGCAGTTCTTC. This translates into CASSFTIPDDEQFF. The chain employs TRBV11-2 and TRBJ2-1; D uncertain. With 3 bases removed from V and 8 bases from J, the gap between germline ends came to 14 bases. The CDR3 is made up of 14 amino acids. Germline assignment: CDR1 SGHAT and CDR2 FQNNGV.

The chain recombines TRBV2 with TRBJ1-1; no definite D call. The germline V gene has CDR1 SNHLY and CDR2 FYNNEI. The ends were cut back, 5 bases at V and 0 bases at J, with 16 bases in the middle. The CDR3 consists of 16 residues. CDR3 coding DNA: TGTGCCAGCAGTTCCCGGCAGGTTTACATGAACACTGAAGCTTTCTTT. Translating it yields CASSSRQVYMNTEAFF.

This clonotype was picked up many times. The rearrangement joins TRBV6-1 to TRBJ1-5; 7 bases are shared with TRBD1. V was clipped by 4 bases and J by 4 bases; unmatched bases: 7. This CDR3 region has 15 residues. Germline-derived CDR1 and CDR2 are MNHNS and SASEGT. CDR3 DNA: TGTGCCAGCAGTGTTGGGGACAGCGAGAATCAGCCCCAGCATTTT. Protein product: CASSVGDSENQPQHF.

This clonotype was recorded at least ten times. The gene calls are TRBV2 and TRBJ1-6, with D possibly being TRBD1 (5 bases). Trimming cost V 5 bases and J 5 bases, with 19 bases left between them. The CDR3 sequence is 17 residues long. Germline CDR1 is SNHLY and CDR2 is FYNNEI. For the CDR3, the DNA is TGTGCCAGCAGTCACCCGGGGGAGGTCGGCAATAATTCACCCCTCCACTTT. This gives the protein CASSHPGEVGNNSPLHF.

In this sample, this clonotype turned up a few times. The chain carries TRBV19 and TRBJ2-7, with TRBD2 matching over 9 bases. CDR3 length: 14 amino acids. J was trimmed by 4 bases and V by 3 bases; bases with no gene match: 4. Germline V gene data show CDR1 as LNHDA and CDR2 as SQIVND (reference sequence). The CDR3 sequence is CASSMAGGPYEQYF. DNA of the CDR3: TGTGCCAGTAGTATGGCGGGAGGGCCGTACGAGCAGTACTTC. The full variable domain, its missing parts supplied by reference TRBV19 and TRBJ2-7, is DGGITQSPKYLFRKEGQNVTLSCEQNLNHDAMYWYRQDPGQGLRLIYYSQIVNDFQKGDIAEGYSVSREKKESFPLTVTSAQKNPTAFYLCASSMAGGPYEQYFGPGTRLTVT.

In its sample, this clonotype was seen many times. The chain uses TRBV20-1 and TRBJ2-7, with D perhaps matching TRBD1 (6 bases). The germline gives CDR1 DFQATT, CDR2 SNEGSKA (reference sequence). The length of the CDR3 is 15 residues. Trimming cost V 0 bases and J 3 bases, with 15 bases left between them. The CDR3 nucleotides are TGCAGTGCTAGAGATCGGGACACGATCGTCTACGAGCAGTACTTC. Translating it yields CSARDRDTIVYEQYF.

The CDR3 DNA reads as TGTGCCAGCAGCCCCCTGCGGGAGGGCGGGGAGCTGTTTTTT. Translating it yields CASSPLREGGELFF. The chain uses TRBV11-3 and TRBJ2-2; TRBD2 aligns across 9 bases. This CDR3 comprises 14 residues. Per germline, CDR1 SGHNT and CDR2 YENEEA. The trim removed 5 bases at V and 7 bases at J, leaving 5 bases unmatched. The whole variable domain, filled in from reference TRBV11-3 and TRBJ2-2, reads EAGVVQSPRYKIIEKKQPVAFWCNPISGHNTLYWYLQNLGQGPELLIRYENEEAVDDSQLPKDRFSAERLKGVDSTLKIQPAELGDSAVYLCASSPLREGGELFFGEGSRLTVL.

The CDR3: CASSPRSRTSTDTQYF. CDR3 DNA: TGTGCCAGCAGCCCACGAAGCAGGACTAGCACAGATACGCAGTATTTT. J is TRBJ2-3 and V is TRBV9; weak D call: TRBD2 (5 bases). Germline V CDR1 and CDR2: SGDLS, YYNGEE. The V and J ends lost 4 bases and 0 bases respectively, with 15 bases between them. The CDR3 is 16 amino acids.

The rearrangement links TRBV25-1 to TRBJ2-5; D remains unclear. Germline values: CDR1 MGHDK, CDR2 SYGVNS. This CDR3 is 13 amino acids long. The germline V and J ends were trimmed by 8 bases and 1 base, with 11 bases remaining between them. CDR3 nucleotides: TGTGCCAGCCGCCCGTCGGGCCAAGAGACCCAGTACTTC. Its protein is CASRPSGQETQYF.

This clonotype was detected many times. CDR3 bases: TGTGCCAGCAGTTTATCGATCCGGGACAGGGGGCAAAGGGCGTGGGGCTACACCTTC. It is translated as CASSLSIRDRGQRAWGYTF. The chain employs TRBV27 and TRBJ1-2, with 12 bases identical to TRBD1. This CDR3 spans 19 amino acids. V was pared by 0 bases and J by 8 bases, with 16 bases of the junction left unmatched. From germline, CDR1 is MNHEY and CDR2 SMNVEV (reference sequence).

This clonotype was detected ten times or more. The V and J genes are TRBV2 and TRBJ2-5, with no clear D. Trimming pared 7 bases from V and 7 bases from J, leaving 16 bases between. This CDR3 is built from 13 residues. The germline V gene has CDR1 SNHLY and CDR2 FYNNEI. Here the CDR3 DNA reads TGTGCCAGCACCTCCGATATGCCTGGGACCCAGTACTTC. Translation: CASTSDMPGTQYF.

This clonotype has only a few counts. Germline and junction disagree at one end, which may indicate a read error. This chain connects TRBV11-3 to TRBJ2-5; D is ambiguous. The CDR3 is 12 residues long. Germline loops: CDR1 SGHNT, CDR2 YENEEA. The CDR3 region has the DNA TGTGCCAGCAGCCACATTCCAGAGGCCCAGTACTTC. It encodes CASSHIPEAQYF.

This clonotype was seen at least ten times. The rearrangement links TRBV7-6 to TRBJ1-6; D remains unclear. The CDR3 runs to 13 residues. Germline loops: CDR1 SGHVS, CDR2 FNYEAQ. Trimming took off 6 bases at V and 9 bases at J, with 12 bases between the two ends. The DNA for the CDR3 is TGTGCCAGCAGTCCTCGGCCCGGTTCACCCCTCCACTTT. Protein product: CASSPRPGSPLHF.

The V gene is TRBV18, the J gene TRBJ1-3; 10 bases line up with TRBD1. The V segment lost 3 bases and the J segment 0 bases; nucleotides outside the gene matches: 8. Germline V gene sequence: CDR1 KGHSH, CDR2 LQKENI. The CDR3 has 18 amino acids. As DNA, the CDR3 is TGTGCCAGCTCACCCGGACAGGGGGTCGCAGGCTCTGGAAACACCATATATTTT. This sequence encodes CASSPGQGVAGSGNTIYF. Together with reference TRBV18 and TRBJ1-3, the CDR3 gives the full variable domain: NAGVMQNPRHLVRRRGQEARLRCSPMKGHSHVYWYRQLPEEGLKFMVYLQKENIIDESGMPKERFSAEFPKEGPSILRIQQVVRGDSAAYFCASSPGQGVAGSGNTIYFGEGSWLTVV.

This clonotype was seen repeatedly, ten times or more. This sequence joins TRBV6-5 and TRBJ1-1; D is unclear. Per the germline V gene, CDR1 is MNHEY and CDR2 is SVGAGI. This CDR3 contains 15 residues. With 0 bases removed from V and 1 base from J, the gap between germline ends came to 9 bases. The CDR3 loop reads CASSYSTAANTEAFF. The CDR3 region has the DNA TGTGCCAGCAGTTACTCGACCGCGGCGAACACTGAAGCTTTCTTT.